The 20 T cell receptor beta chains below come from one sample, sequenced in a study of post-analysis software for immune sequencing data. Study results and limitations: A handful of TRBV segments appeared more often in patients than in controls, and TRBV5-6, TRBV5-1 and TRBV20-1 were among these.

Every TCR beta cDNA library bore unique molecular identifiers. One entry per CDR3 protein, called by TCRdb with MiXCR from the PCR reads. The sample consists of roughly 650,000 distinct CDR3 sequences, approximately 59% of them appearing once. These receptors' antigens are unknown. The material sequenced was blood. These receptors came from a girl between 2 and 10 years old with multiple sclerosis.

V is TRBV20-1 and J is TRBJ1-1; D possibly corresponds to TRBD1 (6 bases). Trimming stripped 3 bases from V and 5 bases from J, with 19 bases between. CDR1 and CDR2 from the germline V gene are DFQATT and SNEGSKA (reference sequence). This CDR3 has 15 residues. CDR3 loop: CSARSTYGGHTEAFF. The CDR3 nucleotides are TGCAGTGCTAGGTCGACCTACGGGGGGCATACTGAAGCTTTCTTT.

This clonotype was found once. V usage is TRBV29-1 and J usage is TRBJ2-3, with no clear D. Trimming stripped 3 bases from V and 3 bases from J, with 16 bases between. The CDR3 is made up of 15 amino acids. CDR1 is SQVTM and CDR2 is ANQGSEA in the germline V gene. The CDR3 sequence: CSVESGRFWTDTQYF. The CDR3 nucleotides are TGCAGCGTTGAGAGTGGGCGCTTTTGGACAGATACGCAGTATTTT.

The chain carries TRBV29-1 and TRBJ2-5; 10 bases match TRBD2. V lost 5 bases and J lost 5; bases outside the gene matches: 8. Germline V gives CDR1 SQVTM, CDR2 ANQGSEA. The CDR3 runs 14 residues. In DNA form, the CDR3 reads TGCAGCGTTCGAAGCGGGAGGGCCGGGGAGACCCAGTACTTC. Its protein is CSVRSGRAGETQYF.

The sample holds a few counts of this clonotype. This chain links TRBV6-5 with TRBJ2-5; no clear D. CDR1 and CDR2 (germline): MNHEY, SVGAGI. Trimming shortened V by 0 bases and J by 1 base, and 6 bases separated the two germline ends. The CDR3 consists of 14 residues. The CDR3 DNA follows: TGTGCCAGCAGTTACTCGGGGATCCAAGAGACCCAGTACTTC. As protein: CASSYSGIQETQYF.

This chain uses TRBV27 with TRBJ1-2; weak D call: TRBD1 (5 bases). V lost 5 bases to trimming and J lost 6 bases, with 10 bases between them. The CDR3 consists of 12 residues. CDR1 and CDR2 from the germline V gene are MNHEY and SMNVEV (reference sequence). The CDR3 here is CASSTGTDGYTF. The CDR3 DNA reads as TGTGCCAGCAGTACGGGGACGGATGGCTACACCTTC.

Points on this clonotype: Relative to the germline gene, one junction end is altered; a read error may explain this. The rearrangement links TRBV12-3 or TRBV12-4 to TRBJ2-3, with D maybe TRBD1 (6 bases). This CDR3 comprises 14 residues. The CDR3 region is CASSRTATTDAQYF. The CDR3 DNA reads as TGTGCCAGCAGTAGGACAGCGACCACAGATGCGCAGTATTTT.

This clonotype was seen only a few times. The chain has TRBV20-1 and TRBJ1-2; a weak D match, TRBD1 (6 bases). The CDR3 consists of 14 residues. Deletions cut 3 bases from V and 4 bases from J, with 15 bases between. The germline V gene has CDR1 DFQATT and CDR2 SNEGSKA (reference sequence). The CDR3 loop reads CSARVPQGSYGYTF. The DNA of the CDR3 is TGCAGTGCTAGGGTACCACAGGGATCCTATGGCTACACCTTC.

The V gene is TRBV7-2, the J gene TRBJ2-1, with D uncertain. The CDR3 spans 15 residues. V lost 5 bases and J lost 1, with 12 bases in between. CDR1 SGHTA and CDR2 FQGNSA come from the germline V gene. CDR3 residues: CASSPADLSYNEQFF. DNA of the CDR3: TGTGCCAGCAGCCCGGCGGACCTATCCTACAATGAGCAGTTCTTC.

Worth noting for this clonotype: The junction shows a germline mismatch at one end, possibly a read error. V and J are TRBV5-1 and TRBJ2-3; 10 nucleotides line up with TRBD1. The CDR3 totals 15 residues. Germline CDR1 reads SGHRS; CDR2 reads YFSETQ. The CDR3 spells CSSNSDRGRTDTQYF. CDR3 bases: TGCTCCAGCAACTCAGACAGGGGGCGCACAGATACGCAGTATTTT.

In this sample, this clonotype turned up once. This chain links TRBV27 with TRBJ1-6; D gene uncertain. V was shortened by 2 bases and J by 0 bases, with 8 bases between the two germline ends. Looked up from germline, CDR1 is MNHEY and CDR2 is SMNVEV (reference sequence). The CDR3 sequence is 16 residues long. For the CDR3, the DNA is TGTGCCAGCAGTTTACGTCCGAGCTCCTATAATTCACCCCTCCACTTT. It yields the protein CASSLRPSSYNSPLHF.

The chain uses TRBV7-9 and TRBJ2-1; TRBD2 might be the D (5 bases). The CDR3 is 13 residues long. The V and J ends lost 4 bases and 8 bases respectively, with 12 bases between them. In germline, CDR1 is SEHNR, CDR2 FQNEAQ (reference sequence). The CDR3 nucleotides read TGTGCCAGCAGCTCCTCACTAGTTTATGAGCAGTTCTTC. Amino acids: CASSSSLVYEQFF.

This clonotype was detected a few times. The CDR3 loop reads CSAQGEWTEAFF. The CDR3 bases are TGCAGCGCACAGGGAGAGTGGACTGAAGCTTTCTTT. The chain has TRBV29-1 and TRBJ1-1; tentatively, D is TRBD1 (6 bases). Trimming took off 7 bases at V and 5 bases at J, with 14 bases between the two ends. The germline CDR1 and CDR2 sequences are SQVTM and ANQGSEA. The CDR3 totals 12 residues.

CDR3 loop: CASSYPHSGRAPNEQFF. The CDR3 DNA is TGTGCCAGCAGTTACCCCCATAGCGGGAGGGCTCCCAATGAGCAGTTCTTC. The J gene is TRBJ2-1, the V gene TRBV6-6, with TRBD2 matching over 11 bases. J gave up 6 bases and V 2 bases, and 9 bases lay outside the gene matches. Germline CDR1 MNHNY, CDR2 SVGAGI (reference sequence). The CDR3 loop spans 17 amino acids.

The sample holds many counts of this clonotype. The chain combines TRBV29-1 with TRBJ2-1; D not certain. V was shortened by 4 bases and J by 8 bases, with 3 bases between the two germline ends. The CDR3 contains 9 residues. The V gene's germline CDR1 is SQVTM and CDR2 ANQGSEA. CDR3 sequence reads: CSVGDEQFF. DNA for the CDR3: TGCAGCGTTGGGGATGAGCAGTTCTTC.

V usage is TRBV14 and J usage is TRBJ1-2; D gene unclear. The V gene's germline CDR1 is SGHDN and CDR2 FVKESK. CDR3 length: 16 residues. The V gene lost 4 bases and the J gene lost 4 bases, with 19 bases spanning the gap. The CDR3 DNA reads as TGTGCCAGCAGCCCAACGAGGACGGGTATGGGCTATGGCTACACCTTC. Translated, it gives CASSPTRTGMGYGYTF.

The CDR3 reads CASSPQLAGGRRPLGQFF. DNA of the CDR3: TGCGCCAGCAGCCCCCAACTAGCGGGAGGCCGTAGACCCTTGGGGCAGTTCTTC. V usage is TRBV5-1 and J usage is TRBJ2-1, with 12 bases that match TRBD2. V trimming: 4 bases; J trimming: 12 bases; junction bases outside the gene matches: 20. The germline V gene encodes CDR1 SGHRS and CDR2 YFSETQ. The length of the CDR3 is 18 residues.

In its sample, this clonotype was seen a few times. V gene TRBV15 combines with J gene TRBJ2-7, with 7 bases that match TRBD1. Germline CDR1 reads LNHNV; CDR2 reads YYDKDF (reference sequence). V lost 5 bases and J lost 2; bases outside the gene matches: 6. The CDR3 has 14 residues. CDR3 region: CATSGTALTYEQYF. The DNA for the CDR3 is TGTGCCACCAGCGGGACAGCGTTAACCTACGAGCAGTACTTC.

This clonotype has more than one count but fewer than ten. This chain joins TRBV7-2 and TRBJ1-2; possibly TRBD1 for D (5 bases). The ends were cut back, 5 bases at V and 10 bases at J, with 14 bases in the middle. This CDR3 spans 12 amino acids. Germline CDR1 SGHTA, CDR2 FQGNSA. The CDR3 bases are TGTGCCAGCAGCCTAATTCTCGGGGCCTACACCTTC. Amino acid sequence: CASSLILGAYTF. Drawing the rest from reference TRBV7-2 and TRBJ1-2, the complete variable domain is GAGVSQSPSNKVTEKGKDVELRCDPISGHTALYWYRQSLGQGLEFLIYFQGNSAPDKSGLPSDRFSAERTGGSVSTLTIQRTQQEDSAVYLCASSLILGAYTFGSGTRLTVV.

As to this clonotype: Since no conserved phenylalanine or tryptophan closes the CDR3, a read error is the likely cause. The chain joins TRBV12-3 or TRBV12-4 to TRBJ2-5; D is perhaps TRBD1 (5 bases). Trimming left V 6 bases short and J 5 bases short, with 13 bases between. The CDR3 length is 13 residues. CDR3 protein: CASSSRGSETQYC. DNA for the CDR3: TGTGCCAGCAGCTCTAGGGGTTCCGAGACCCAGTACTGC.

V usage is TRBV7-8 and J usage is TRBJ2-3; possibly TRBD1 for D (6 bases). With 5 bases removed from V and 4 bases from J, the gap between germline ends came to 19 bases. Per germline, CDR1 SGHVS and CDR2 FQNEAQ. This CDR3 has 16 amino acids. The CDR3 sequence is CASSAIPGVLADTQYF. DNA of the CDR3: TGTGCCAGCAGCGCAATTCCAGGGGTTTTGGCAGATACGCAGTATTTT.